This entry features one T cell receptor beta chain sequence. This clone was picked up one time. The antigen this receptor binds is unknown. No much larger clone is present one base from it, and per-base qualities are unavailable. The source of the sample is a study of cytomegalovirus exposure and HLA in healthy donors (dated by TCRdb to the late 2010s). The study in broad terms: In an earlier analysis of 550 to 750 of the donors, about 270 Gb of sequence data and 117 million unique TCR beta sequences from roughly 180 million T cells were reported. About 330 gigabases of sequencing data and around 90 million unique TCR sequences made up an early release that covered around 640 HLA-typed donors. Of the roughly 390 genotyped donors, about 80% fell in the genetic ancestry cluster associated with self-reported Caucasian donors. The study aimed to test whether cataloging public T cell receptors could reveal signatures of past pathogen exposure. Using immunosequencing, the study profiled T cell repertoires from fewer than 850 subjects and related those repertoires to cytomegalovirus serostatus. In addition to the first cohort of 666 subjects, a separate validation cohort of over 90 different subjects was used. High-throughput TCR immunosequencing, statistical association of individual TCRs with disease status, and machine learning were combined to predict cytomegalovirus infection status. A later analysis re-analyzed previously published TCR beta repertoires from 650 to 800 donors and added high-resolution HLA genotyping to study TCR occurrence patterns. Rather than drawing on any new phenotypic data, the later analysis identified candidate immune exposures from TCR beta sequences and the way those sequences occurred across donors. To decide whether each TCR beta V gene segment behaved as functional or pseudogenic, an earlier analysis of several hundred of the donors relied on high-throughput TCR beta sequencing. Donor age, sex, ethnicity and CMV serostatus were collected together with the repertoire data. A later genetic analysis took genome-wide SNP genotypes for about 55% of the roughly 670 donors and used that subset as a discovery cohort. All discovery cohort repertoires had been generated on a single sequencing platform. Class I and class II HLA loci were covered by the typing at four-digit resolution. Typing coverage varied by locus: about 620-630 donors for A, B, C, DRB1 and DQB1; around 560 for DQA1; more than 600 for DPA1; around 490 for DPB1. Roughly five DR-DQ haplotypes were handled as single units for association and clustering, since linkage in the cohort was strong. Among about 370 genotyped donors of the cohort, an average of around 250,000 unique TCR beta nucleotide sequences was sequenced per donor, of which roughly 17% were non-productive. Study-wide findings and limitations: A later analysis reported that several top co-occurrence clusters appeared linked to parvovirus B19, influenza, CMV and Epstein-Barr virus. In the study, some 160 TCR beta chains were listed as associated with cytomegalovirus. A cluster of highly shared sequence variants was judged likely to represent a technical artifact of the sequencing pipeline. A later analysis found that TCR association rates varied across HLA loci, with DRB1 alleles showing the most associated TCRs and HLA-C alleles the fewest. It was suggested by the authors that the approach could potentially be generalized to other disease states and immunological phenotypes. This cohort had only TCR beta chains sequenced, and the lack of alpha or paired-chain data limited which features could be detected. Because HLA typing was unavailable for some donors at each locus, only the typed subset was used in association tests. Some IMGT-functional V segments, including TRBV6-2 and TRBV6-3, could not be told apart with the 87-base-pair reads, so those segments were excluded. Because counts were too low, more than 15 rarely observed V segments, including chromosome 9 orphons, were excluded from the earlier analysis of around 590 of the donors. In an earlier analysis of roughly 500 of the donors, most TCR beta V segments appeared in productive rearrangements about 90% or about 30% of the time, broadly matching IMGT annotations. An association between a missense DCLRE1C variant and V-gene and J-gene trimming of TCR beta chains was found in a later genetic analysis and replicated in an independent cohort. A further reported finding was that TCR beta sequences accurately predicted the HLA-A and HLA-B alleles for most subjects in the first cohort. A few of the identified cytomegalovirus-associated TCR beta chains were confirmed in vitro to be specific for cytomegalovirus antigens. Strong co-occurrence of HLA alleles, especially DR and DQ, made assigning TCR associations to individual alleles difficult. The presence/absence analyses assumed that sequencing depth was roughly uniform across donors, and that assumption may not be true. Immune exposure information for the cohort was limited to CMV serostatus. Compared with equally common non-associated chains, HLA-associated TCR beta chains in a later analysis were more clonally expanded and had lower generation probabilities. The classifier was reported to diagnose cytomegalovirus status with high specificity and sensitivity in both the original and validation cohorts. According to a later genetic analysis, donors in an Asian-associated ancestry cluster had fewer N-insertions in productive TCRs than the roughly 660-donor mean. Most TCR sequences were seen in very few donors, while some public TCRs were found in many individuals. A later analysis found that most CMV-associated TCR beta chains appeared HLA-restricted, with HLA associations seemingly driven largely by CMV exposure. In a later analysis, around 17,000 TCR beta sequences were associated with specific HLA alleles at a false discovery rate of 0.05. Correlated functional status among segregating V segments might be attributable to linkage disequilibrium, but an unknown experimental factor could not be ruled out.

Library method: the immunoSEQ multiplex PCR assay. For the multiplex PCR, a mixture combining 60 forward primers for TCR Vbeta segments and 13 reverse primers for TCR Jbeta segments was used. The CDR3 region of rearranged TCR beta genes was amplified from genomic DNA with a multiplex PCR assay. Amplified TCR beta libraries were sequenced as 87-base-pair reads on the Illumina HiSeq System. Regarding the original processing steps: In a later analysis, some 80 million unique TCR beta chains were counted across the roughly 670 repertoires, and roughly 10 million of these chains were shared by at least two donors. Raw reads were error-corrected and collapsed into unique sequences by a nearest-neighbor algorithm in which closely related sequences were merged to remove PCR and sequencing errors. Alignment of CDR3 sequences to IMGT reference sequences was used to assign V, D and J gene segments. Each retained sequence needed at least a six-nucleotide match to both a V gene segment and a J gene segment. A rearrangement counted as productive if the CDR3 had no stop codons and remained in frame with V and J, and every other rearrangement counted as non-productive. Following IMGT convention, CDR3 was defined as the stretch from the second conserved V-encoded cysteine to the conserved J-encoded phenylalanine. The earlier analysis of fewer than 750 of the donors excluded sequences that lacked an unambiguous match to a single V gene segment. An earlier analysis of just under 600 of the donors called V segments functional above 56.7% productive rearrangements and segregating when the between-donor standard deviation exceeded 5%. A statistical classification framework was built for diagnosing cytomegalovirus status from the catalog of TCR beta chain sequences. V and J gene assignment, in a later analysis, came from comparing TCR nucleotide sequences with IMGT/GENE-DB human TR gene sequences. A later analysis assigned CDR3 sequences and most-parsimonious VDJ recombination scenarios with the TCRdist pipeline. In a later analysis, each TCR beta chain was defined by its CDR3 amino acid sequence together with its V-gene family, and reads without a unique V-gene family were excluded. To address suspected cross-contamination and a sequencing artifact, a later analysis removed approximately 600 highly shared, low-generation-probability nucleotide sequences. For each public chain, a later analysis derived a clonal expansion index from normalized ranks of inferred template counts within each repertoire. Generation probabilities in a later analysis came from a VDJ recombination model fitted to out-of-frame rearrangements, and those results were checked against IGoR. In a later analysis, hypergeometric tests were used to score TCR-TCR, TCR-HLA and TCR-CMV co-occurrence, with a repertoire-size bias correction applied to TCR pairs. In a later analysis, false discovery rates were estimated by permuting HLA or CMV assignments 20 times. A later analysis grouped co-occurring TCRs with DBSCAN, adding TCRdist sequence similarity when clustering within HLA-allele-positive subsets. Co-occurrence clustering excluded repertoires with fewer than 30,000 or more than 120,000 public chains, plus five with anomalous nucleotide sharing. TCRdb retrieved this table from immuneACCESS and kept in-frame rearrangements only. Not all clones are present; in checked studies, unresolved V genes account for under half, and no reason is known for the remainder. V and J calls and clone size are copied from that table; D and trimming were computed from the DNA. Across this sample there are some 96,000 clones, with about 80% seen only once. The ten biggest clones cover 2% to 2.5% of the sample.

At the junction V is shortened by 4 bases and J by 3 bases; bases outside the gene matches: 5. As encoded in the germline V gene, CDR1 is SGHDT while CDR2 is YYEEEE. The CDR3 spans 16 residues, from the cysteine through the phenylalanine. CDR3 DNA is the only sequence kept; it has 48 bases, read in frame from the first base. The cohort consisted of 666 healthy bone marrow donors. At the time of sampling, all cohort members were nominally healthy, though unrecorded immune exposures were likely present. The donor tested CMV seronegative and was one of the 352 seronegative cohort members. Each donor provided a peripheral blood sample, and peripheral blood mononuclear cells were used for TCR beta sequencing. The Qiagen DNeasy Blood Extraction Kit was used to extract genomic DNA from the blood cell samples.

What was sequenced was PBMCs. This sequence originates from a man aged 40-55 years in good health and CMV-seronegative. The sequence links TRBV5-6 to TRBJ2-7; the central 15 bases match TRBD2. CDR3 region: CASSKRGLAGGYEQYF. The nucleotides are TGTGCCAGCAGCAAAAGGGGACTAGCGGGGGGCTACGAGCAGTACTTC.